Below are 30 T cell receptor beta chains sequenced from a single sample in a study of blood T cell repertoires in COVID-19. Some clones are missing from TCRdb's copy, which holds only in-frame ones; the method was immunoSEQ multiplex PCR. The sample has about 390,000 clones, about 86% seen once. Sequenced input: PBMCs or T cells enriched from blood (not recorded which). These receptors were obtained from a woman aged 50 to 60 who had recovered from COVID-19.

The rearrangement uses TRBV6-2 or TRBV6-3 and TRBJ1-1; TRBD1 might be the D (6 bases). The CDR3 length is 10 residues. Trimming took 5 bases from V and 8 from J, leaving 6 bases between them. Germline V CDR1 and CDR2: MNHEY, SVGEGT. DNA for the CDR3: TGTGCCAGCAGTGACAGGGAAGCTTTCTTT. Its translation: CASSDREAFF.

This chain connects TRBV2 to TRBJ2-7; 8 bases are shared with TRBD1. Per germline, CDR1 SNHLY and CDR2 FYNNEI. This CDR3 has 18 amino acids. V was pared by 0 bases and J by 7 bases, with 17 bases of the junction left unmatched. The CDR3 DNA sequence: TGTGCCAGCAGTGAAGCGCTTCAGGGGGCTAGCCCTCGAGGGGAGCAGTACTTC. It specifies CASSEALQGASPRGEQYF.

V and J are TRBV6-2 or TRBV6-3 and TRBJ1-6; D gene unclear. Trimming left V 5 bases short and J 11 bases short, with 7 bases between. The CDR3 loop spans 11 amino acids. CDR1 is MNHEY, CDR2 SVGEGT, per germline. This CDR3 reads CASSDGAPLHF. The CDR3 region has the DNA TGTGCCAGCAGTGACGGAGCACCCCTCCACTTT.

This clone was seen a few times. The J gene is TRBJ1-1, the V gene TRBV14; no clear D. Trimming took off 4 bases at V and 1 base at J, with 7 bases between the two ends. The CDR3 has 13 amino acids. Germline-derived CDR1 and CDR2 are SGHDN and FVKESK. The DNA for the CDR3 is TGTGCCAGCAGCCCACGGGAGAACACTGAAGCTTTCTTT. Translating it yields CASSPRENTEAFF.

The CDR3 sequence is CASSGRGGDSGNTIYF. The DNA of the CDR3 is TGTGCCAGCAGCGGGAGAGGTGGGGACTCTGGAAACACCATATATTTT. V usage is TRBV7-2 and J usage is TRBJ1-3, with D hard to call. The germline V gene has CDR1 SGHTA and CDR2 FQGNSA. There are 16 residues in the CDR3. V lost 5 bases and J 0 bases, leaving 14 bases between the germline ends.

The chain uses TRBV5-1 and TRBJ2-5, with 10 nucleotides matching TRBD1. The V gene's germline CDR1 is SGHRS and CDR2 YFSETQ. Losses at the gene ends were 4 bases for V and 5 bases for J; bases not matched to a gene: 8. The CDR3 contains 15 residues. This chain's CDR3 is CASSPGTGVFETQYF. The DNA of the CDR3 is TGCGCCAGCAGCCCCGGGACAGGGGTTTTTGAGACCCAGTACTTC. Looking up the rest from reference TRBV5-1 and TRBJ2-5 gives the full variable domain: KAGVTQTPRYLIKTRGQQVTLSCSPISGHRSVSWYQQTPGQGLQFLFEYFSETQRNKGNFPGRFSGRQFSNSRSEMNVSTLELGDSALYLCASSPGTGVFETQYFGPGTRLLVL.

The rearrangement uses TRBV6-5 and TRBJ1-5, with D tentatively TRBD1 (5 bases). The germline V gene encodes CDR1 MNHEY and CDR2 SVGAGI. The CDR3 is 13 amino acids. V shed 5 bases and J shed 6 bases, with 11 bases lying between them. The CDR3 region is CASSPGGVQPQHF. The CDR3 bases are TGTGCCAGCAGTCCCGGGGGGGTTCAGCCCCAGCATTTT.

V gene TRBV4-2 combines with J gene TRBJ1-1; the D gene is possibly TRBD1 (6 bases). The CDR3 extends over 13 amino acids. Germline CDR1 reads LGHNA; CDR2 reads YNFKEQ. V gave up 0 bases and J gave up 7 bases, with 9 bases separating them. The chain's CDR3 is CASSQEDRFEAFF. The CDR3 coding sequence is TGTGCCAGCAGCCAAGAGGACAGATTTGAAGCTTTCTTT.

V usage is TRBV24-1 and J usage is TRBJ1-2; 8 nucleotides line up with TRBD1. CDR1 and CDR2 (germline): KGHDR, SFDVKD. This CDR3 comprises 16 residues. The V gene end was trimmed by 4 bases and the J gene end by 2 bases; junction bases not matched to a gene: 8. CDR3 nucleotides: TGTGCCACCAGTGACCCGGGGACAGGCGACAACTATGGCTACACCTTC. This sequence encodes CATSDPGTGDNYGYTF.

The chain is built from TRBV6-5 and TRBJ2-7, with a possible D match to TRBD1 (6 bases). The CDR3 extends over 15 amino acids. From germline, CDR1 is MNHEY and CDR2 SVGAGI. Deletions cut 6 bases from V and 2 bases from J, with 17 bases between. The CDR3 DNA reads TGTGCCAGCAGGTCACTAAGGACAGCTACCTACGAGCAGTACTTC. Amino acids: CASRSLRTATYEQYF.

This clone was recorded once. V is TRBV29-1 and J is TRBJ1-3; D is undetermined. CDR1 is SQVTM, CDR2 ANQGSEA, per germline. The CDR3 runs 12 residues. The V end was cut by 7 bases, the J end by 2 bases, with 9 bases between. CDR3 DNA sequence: TGCAGCGGAGTATCTCCTGGAAACACCATATATTTT. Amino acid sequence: CSGVSPGNTIYF.

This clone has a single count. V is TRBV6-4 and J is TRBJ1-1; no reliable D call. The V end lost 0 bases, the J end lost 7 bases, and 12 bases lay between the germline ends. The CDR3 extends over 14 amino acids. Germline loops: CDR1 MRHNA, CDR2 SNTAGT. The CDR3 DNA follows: TGTGCCAGCAGTGACTCGATAGACATACGTGAAGCTTTCTTT. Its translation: CASSDSIDIREAFF.

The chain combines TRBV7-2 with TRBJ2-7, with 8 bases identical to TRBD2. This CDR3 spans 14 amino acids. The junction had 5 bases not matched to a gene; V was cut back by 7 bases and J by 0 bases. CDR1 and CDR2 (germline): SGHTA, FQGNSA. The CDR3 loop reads CASTSGGGSYEQYF. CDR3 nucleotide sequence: TGTGCCAGCACCTCGGGGGGGGGCTCCTACGAGCAGTACTTC.

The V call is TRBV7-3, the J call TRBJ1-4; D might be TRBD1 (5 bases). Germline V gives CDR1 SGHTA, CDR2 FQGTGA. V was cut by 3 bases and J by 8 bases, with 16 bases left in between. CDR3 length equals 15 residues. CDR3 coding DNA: TGTGCCAGCAGCTTTTACACTTATGACAGAGAAAAACTGTTTTTT. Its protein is CASSFYTYDREKLFF.

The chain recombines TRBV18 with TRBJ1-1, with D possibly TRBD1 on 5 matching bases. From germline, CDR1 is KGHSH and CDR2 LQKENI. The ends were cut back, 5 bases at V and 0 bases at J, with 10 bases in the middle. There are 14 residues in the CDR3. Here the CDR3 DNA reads TGTGCCAGCTCAACTGGACACTTGAACACTGAAGCTTTCTTT. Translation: CASSTGHLNTEAFF.

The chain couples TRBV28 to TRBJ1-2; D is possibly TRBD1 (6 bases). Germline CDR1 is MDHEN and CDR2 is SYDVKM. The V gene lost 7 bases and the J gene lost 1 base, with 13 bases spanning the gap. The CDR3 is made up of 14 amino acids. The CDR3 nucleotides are TGTGCCAGCAAAACAGACAGGTATAACTATGGCTACACCTTC. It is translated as CASKTDRYNYGYTF.

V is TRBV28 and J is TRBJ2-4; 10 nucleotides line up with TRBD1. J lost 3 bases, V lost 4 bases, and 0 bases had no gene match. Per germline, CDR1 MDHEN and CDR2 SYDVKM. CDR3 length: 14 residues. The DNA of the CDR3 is TGTGCCAGCAGTTGGACAGGGGGCAAAAACATTCAGTACTTC. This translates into CASSWTGGKNIQYF.

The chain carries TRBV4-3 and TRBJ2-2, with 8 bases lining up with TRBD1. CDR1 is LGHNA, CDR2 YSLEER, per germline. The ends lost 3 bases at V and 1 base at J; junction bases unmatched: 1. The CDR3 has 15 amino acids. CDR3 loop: CASSHDRGNTGELFF. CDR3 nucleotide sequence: TGCGCCAGCAGCCACGACAGGGGGAACACCGGGGAGCTGTTTTTT.

DNA for the CDR3: TGTGCCAGCAGTTTATTTGGCAGGGTGGACACTGAAGCTTTCTTT. As protein: CASSLFGRVDTEAFF. This sequence joins TRBV27 and TRBJ1-1, with D perhaps TRBD1 (5 bases). The length of the CDR3 is 15 residues. Trimming pared 1 base from V and 3 bases from J, leaving 12 bases between. The V gene's germline CDR1 is MNHEY and CDR2 SMNVEV (reference sequence).

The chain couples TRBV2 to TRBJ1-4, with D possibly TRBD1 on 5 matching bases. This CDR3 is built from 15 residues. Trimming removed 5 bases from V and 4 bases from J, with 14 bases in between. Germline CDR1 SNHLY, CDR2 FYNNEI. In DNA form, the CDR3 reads TGTGCCAGCAGTACACAGGCGGGGGGTAATGAAAAACTGTTTTTT. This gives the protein CASSTQAGGNEKLFF.

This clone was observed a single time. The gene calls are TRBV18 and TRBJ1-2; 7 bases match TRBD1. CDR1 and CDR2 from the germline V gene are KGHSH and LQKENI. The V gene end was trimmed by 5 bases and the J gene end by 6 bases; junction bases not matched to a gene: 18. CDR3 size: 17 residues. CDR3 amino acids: CASSSQGVKTPGNGYTF. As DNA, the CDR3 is TGTGCCAGCTCATCTCAGGGGGTAAAAACGCCAGGAAATGGCTACACCTTC.

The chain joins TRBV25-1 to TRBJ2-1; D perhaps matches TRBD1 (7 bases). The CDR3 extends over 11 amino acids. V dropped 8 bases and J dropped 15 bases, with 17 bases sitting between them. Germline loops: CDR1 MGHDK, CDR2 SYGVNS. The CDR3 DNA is TGTGCCAGCGAGGAGGGGACAGCTTGGTTCTTC. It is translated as CASEEGTAWFF.

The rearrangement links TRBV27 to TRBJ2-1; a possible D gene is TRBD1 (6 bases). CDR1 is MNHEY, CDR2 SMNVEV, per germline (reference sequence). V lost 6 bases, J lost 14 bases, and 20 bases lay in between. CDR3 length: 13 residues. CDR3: CASRKIQGLRKFF. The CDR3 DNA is TGTGCCAGCAGAAAGATACAGGGTCTTCGTAAGTTCTTC.

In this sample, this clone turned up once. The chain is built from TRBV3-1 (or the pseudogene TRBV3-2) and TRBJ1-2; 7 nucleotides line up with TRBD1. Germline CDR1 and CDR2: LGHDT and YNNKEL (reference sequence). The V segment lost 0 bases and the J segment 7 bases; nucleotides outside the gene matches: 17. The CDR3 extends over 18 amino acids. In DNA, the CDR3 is TGTGCCAGCAGCCAAGATTATGGAGGGGGCAGGTTGAGCCCTGGCTACACCTTC. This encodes CASSQDYGGGRLSPGYTF.

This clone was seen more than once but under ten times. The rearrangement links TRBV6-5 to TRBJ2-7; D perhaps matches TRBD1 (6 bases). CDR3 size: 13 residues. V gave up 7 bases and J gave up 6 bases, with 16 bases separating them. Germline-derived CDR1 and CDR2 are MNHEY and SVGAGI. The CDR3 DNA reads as TGTGCCAGCACCAACCGCCAGGGGATCGAGCAGTACTTC. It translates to CASTNRQGIEQYF.

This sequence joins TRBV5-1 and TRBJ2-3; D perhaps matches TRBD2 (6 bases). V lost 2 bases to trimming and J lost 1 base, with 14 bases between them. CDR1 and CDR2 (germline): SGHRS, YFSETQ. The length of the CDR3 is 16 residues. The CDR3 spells CASSFWGGAGTDTQYF. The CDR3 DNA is TGCGCCAGCAGCTTTTGGGGCGGGGCCGGCACAGATACGCAGTATTTT.

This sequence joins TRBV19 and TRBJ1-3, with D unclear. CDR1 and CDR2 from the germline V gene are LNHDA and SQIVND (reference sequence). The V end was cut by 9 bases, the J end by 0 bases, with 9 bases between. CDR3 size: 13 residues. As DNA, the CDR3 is TGTGCCAGCACGTCGAGCTCTGGAAACACCATATATTTT. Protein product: CASTSSSGNTIYF.

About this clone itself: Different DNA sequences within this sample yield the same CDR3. The CDR3 here is CASSLVGVMNTEAFF. The CDR3 DNA sequence: TGTGCCAGCAGCTTAGTCGGGGTCATGAACACTGAAGCTTTCTTT. The chain combines TRBV11-2 with TRBJ1-1; D is undetermined. This CDR3 comprises 15 residues. V was clipped by 1 base and J by 0 bases, with 9 bases between them. CDR1 SGHAT and CDR2 FQNNGV come from the germline V gene.

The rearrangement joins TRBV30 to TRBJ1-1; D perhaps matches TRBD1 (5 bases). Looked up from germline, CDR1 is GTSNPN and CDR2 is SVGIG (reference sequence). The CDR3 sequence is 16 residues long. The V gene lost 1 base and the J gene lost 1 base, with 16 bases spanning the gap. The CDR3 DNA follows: TGTGCCTGGAGTGCAAGGGGAGGGCAGACGAACACTGAAGCTTTCTTT. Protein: CAWSARGGQTNTEAFF.

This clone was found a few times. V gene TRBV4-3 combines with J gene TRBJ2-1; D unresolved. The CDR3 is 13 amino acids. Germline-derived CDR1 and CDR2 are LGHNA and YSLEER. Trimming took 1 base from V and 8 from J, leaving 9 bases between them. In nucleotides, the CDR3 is TGCGCCAGCAGCCAAGGATTGCACTATGAGCAGTTCTTC. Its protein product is CASSQGLHYEQFF.